This T cell receptor (beta chain) was documented in a study of T cell clusters in autoimmune cytopenias. Each sample's input was 200 to 250 ng genomic DNA, some 40,000 genome equivalents. TRB rearrangements were amplified by touch-down multiplex PCR with mixed TRB-A/B primers. Reanalyzing the multiplex PCR reads, TCRdb keeps one entry per CDR3 protein, without DNA. The sample includes about 4,800 distinct CDR3 sequences. Sequenced input: peripheral blood. The TCR comes from a human donor with an autoimmune cytopenia or autoimmune hepatitis (not recorded which).

The CDR3 loop is CSARAGGMNTEAFF. The chain carries TRBV20-1 and TRBJ1-1. CDR3 length: 14 residues. The germline V gene has CDR1 DFQATT and CDR2 SNEGSKA (reference sequence).